A selection of T cell receptor beta chains follows, all from one sample in a study of CD4 T cells in relation to SARS-CoV-2 and coronaviruses. Sequenced by immunoSEQ multiplex PCR; TCRdb stores in-frame clones only, minus some. The table lists 30,000 to 45,000 clones, around 89% of them singletons. Sequenced: memory CD4+ T cells from PBMCs. The receptor set was obtained from an adult with COVID-19. Both conserved end residues are part of each CDR3. Each record gives: V gene, D gene, J gene, clone size, CDR3 protein, CDR3 DNA. A D gene is named only where the DNA matches it firmly. The size entry is marked missing in some rows and otherwise reads once, few, many or a size class.

TRBV7-2	NA	TRBJ1-4	NA	CASRAGTVNEKLFF	TGTGCCAGCAGGGCCGGGACGGTGAATGAAAAACTGTTTTTT
TRBV9	TRBD2	TRBJ2-1	NA	CASSGSLGTSGYNEQFF	TGTGCCAGCAGCGGAAGTCTGGGGACTAGCGGTTACAATGAGCAGTTCTTC
TRBV15	TRBD1	TRBJ2-7	once	CATSRDRTGYHEQYF	TGTGCCACCAGCAGAGATAGGACAGGGTACCACGAGCAGTACTTC
TRBV4-3	NA	TRBJ2-7	NA	CASSQDNFSYEQYF	TGCGCCAGCAGCCAAGACAACTTCTCCTACGAGCAGTACTTC
TRBV18	TRBD1	TRBJ2-4	NA	CASSPETGADIQYF	TGTGCCAGCTCACCGGAAACAGGGGCGGACATTCAGTACTTC
TRBV7-9	NA	TRBJ1-1	NA	CASSLGARMNTEAFF	TGTGCCAGCAGCTTAGGGGCCCGTATGAACACTGAAGCTTTCTTT
TRBV3-1/TRBV3-2	NA	TRBJ2-1	once	CASSPWKGLNEQFF	TGTGCCAGCAGCCCTTGGAAGGGCCTCAATGAGCAGTTCTTC
TRBV5-1	NA	TRBJ2-3	NA	CASSLVRSSTDTQYF	TGCGCCAGCAGCTTGGTCAGATCTAGCACAGATACGCAGTATTTT
TRBV5-1	NA	TRBJ2-2	NA	CASSLALQSTGELFF	TGCGCCAGCAGCTTGGCTCTCCAGTCCACCGGGGAGCTGTTTTTT
TRBV11-2	NA	TRBJ2-3	NA	CASSPGLSTDTQYF	TGTGCCAGCAGCCCAGGCCTTAGCACAGATACGCAGTATTTT
TRBV28	TRBD1	TRBJ1-1	NA	CAARPGQGIEAFF	TGTGCCGCGAGGCCGGGACAGGGGATAGAAGCTTTCTTT
TRBV19	TRBD1	TRBJ1-2	once	CASQTDRGLNGYTF	TGTGCCAGCCAAACCGACAGGGGTTTAAATGGCTACACCTTC
TRBV6-5	TRBD1	TRBJ1-2	NA	CATRTGDYGYTF	TGTGCCACCAGGACAGGTGACTATGGCTACACCTTC
TRBV27	NA	TRBJ2-3	NA	CASRRSTDTQYF	TGTGCCAGCAGGAGAAGCACAGATACGCAGTATTTT
TRBV7-2	TRBD1	TRBJ2-7	NA	CASRLGQGVNEQYF	TGTGCCAGCAGACTTGGACAGGGGGTGAACGAGCAGTACTTC
TRBV21-1	NA	TRBJ1-2	NA	CASSKAGNYGYTF	TGTGCCAGCAGCAAAGCCGGTAACTATGGCTACACCTTC
TRBV25-1	NA	TRBJ1-2	once	CASSLSGAGGYTF	TGTGCCAGCAGTCTCAGCGGGGCTGGCGGCTACACCTTC
TRBV4-2	TRBD2	TRBJ2-5	once	CASSQEGPAGGKETQYF	TGTGCCAGCAGCCAAGAAGGCCCAGCGGGGGGTAAAGAGACCCAGTACTTC
TRBV11-3	NA	TRBJ2-7	NA	CASSLKLEQYF	TGTGCCAGCAGCTTAAAACTCGAGCAGTACTTC
TRBV9	TRBD1	TRBJ1-1	NA	CASSFDRGNTEAFF	TGTGCCAGCAGCTTCGACAGGGGAAACACTGAAGCTTTCTTT
TRBV7-6	TRBD2	TRBJ2-5	NA	CASSLFSMGGDQYF	TGTGCCAGCAGCTTATTTTCCATGGGGGGGGACCAGTACTTC
TRBV30	TRBD2	TRBJ2-1	NA	CAWRLSGGGNEQFF	TGTGCCTGGAGGTTGTCTGGGGGGGGCAATGAGCAGTTCTTC
TRBV7-2	TRBD2	TRBJ2-2	NA	CASSTSGGANTGELFF	TGTGCCAGCAGTACTAGCGGGGGGGCGAACACCGGGGAGCTGTTTTTT
TRBV6-5	NA	TRBJ1-5	few	CATQAGQPQHF	TGTGCCACCCAGGCGGGGCAGCCCCAGCATTTT
TRBV5-4	TRBD2	TRBJ2-1	NA	CASSLPSGGAFNEQFF	TGTGCCAGCAGCCTTCCTAGCGGGGGGGCCTTCAATGAGCAGTTCTTC
TRBV5-1	NA	TRBJ1-1	NA	CASSLVRVGNTEAFF	TGCGCCAGCAGCTTGGTACGGGTGGGGAACACTGAAGCTTTCTTT
TRBV6-5	NA	TRBJ1-1	NA	CASSYVGNLNTEAFF	TGTGCCAGCAGTTACGTCGGTAATTTGAACACTGAAGCTTTCTTT
TRBV5-1	TRBD2	TRBJ2-3	NA	CASSSVGAGAGGSRVTDTQYF	TGCGCCAGCAGTTCCGTAGGGGCCGGGGCGGGGGGAAGTCGTGTCACAGATACGCAGTATTTT
TRBV7-2	TRBD1	TRBJ2-7	NA	CASSFRDRSYEQYF	TGTGCCAGCAGCTTTCGGGACAGGAGCTACGAGCAGTACTTC
TRBV9	TRBD2	TRBJ2-7	NA	CASSGSGVLGKDEQYF	TGTGCCAGCAGCGGCAGCGGGGTCCTGGGTAAGGACGAGCAGTACTTC
TRBV9	TRBD1	TRBJ2-7	NA	CASSVGTGGVYEQYF	TGTGCCAGCAGCGTCGGGACAGGGGGTGTCTACGAGCAGTACTTC
TRBV3-1/TRBV3-2	NA	TRBJ2-5	NA	CASSPRRRETQYF	TGTGCCAGCAGCCCCAGGCGTAGGGAGACCCAGTACTTC
TRBV6-1	NA	TRBJ2-3	NA	CASSEDTLERATQYF	TGTGCCAGCAGTGAAGATACACTAGAAAGAGCTACGCAGTATTTT
TRBV11-3	NA	TRBJ2-1	NA	CASSLDSRRLADDNEQFF	TGTGCCAGCAGCTTAGATTCTCGTCGGCTAGCAGATGACAATGAGCAGTTCTTC
TRBV3-1/TRBV3-2	TRBD1	TRBJ1-5	NA	CASSPEALETGLKQPQHF	TGTGCCAGCAGCCCCGAGGCTTTGGAGACAGGGTTGAAACAGCCCCAGCATTTT
TRBV4-1	TRBD1	TRBJ2-7	NA	CASSHLKSGTGSYEQYF	TGCGCCAGCAGCCACTTAAAATCGGGGACAGGCTCCTACGAGCAGTACTTC
TRBV7-2	TRBD1	TRBJ2-7	NA	CASSSGGTGSYEQYF	TGTGCCAGCAGCTCGGGCGGGACAGGGTCCTACGAGCAGTACTTC
TRBV28	NA	TRBJ1-1	NA	CASLGGPTGNTEAFF	TGTGCCAGCCTGGGGGGGCCTACGGGGAACACTGAAGCTTTCTTT
TRBV5-1	NA	TRBJ1-1	NA	CASSLGGERTEAFF	TGCGCCAGCAGCTTGGGGGGAGAGCGCACTGAAGCTTTCTTT
TRBV5-1	TRBD2	TRBJ2-1	NA	CASRLTSGGALYNEQFF	TGCGCCAGCAGGCTCACTAGCGGGGGGGCCTTGTACAATGAGCAGTTCTTC
TRBV10-1	NA	TRBJ1-1	few	CASSRGTEAFF	TGCGCCAGTTCTAGGGGCACTGAAGCTTTCTTT
TRBV29-1	TRBD2	TRBJ2-3	NA	CSVVGGGNTLSTDTQYF	TGCAGCGTTGTGGGCGGGGGGAATACGTTAAGCACAGATACGCAGTATTTT
TRBV7-6	NA	TRBJ1-4	NA	CASSPTGMIRTNEKLFF	TGTGCCAGCAGCCCGACGGGGATGATCAGGACGAATGAAAAACTGTTTTTT
TRBV2	TRBD1	TRBJ1-1	NA	CASSERGAGGTEAFF	TGTGCCAGCAGTGAGAGGGGGGCAGGGGGCACTGAAGCTTTCTTT
TRBV11-2	TRBD1	TRBJ1-5	NA	CASSRSGGHQPQHF	TGTGCCAGCAGCCGTTCAGGGGGCCATCAGCCCCAGCATTTT
TRBV28	NA	TRBJ2-1	NA	CASSFTGPSYNEQFF	TGTGCCAGCAGTTTTACAGGGCCCTCCTACAATGAGCAGTTCTTC
TRBV27	NA	TRBJ1-4	NA	CASSLRGRWEKLFF	TGTGCCAGCAGTTTACGGGGGCGCTGGGAAAAACTGTTTTTT
TRBV27	NA	TRBJ2-6	NA	CASSLIGVGANVLTF	TGTGCCAGCAGTTTAATCGGGGTTGGGGCCAACGTCCTGACTTTC